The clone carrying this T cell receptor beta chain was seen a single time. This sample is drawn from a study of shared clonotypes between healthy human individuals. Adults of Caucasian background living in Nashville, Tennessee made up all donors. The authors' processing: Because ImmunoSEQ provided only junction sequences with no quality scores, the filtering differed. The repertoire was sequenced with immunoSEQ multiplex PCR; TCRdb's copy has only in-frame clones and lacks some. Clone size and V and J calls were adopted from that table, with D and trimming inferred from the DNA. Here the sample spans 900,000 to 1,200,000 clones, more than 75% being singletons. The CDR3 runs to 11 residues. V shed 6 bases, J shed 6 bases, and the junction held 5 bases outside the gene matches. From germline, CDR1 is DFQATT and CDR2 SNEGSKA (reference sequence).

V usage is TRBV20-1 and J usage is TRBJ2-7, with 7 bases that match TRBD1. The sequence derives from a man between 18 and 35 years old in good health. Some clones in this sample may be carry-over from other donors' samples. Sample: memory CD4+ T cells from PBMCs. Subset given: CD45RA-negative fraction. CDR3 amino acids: CSAPTGFEQYF. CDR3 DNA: TGCAGTGCCCCGACAGGGTTCGAGCAGTACTTC.